This T cell receptor beta chain comes out of a study of T cells in localized non-small cell lung cancer. Study outcomes and limitations: Prolonged overall survival went with higher T cell density in the blood. Appearing in adjacent lung were a median roughly 60 of the top 100 tumor clones. Adjacent uninvolved lung tissue had the highest T cell clonality, exceeding tumor.

Using immunoSEQ multiplex PCR, the repertoire was profiled, and TCRdb retains in-frame clones only, with some absent. Of 65,000 to 95,000 clones listed, 60% to 85% are singletons. The CDR3 length is 15 residues. Germline V gene lookup returns CDR1 SEHNR and CDR2 FQNEAQ (reference sequence). V lost 5 bases and J lost 0, with 14 bases in between. This clone turned up a few times. Its antigen is undetermined. The chain joins TRBV7-9 to TRBJ2-7, with D perhaps assigned TRBD1 or TRBD2 (5 bases each). This TCR came from a man aged 35 to 70 with stage II squamous cell lung carcinoma. Sequences were derived from PBMCs, sampled before any cancer treatment. CDR3: CASSRLGTLSYEQYF. DNA for the CDR3: TGTGCCAGCAGCCGACTCGGGACCCTCTCCTACGAGCAGTACTTC.